This passage covers 10 T cell receptor beta chains from one sample sequenced in a study of early T cells in non-severe SARS-CoV-2 infection. MiXCR, applied by TCRdb to the 5' RACE reads, yields one record per CDR3 protein. In the table there are approximately 69,000 distinct CDR3 sequences, about 10% of which are singletons. Sequencing input: whole blood. These TCRs come from an adult who was a healthcare worker with PCR-confirmed SARS-CoV-2 infection or an uninfected control (not recorded which).

In this sample, this clonotype turned up many times. The chain uses TRBV11-2 and TRBJ2-1; 9 bases align to TRBD1. The CDR3 contains 16 residues. V gave up 5 bases and J gave up 12 bases; unmatched junction bases: 17. Germline V gives CDR1 SGHAT, CDR2 FQNNGV. CDR3 in amino acids: CASSARTGEFRGGQFF. In DNA form, the CDR3 reads TGTGCCAGCAGCGCACGGACAGGGGAGTTCCGTGGTGGGCAGTTCTTC.

V and J are TRBV29-1 and TRBJ2-3, with 8 bases identical to TRBD1. CDR1 is SQVTM and CDR2 is ANQGSEA in the germline V gene. CDR3 length equals 15 residues. V lost 7 bases, J lost 1 base, and 10 bases stayed unmatched. DNA of the CDR3: TGCAGCGGGCGGCCGACAGGGGACCGCACAGATACGCAGTATTTT. The encoded protein is CSGRPTGDRTDTQYF.

The chain uses TRBV6-2 or TRBV6-3 and TRBJ2-1; D possibly matches TRBD1 or TRBD2 (6 bases each). Trimming left V 5 bases short and J 9 bases short, with 11 bases between. Germline CDR1 is MNHEY and CDR2 is SVGEGT. The CDR3 consists of 12 residues. CDR3 coding DNA: TGTGCCAGCAGTCCGGAGGGGGTTGAGCAGTTCTTC. Its translation: CASSPEGVEQFF.

This clonotype was observed many times. The chain employs TRBV7-3 and TRBJ1-6; TRBD1 aligns across 7 bases. CDR1 SGHTA and CDR2 FQGTGA come from the germline V gene. V lost 5 bases to trimming and J lost 7 bases; unmatched junction nucleotides: 5. CDR3 length: 14 amino acids. The CDR3 nucleotides read TGTGCCAGCAGCCCGGGACAGATGAATTCACCCCTCCACTTT. Amino acids: CASSPGQMNSPLHF.

This clonotype was counted at least ten times. The chain recombines TRBV7-3 with TRBJ1-1; D gene uncertain. The germline CDR1 and CDR2 sequences are SGHTA and FQGTGA. The ends were cut back, 3 bases at V and 0 bases at J, with 5 bases in the middle. The CDR3 totals 13 residues. The CDR3 sequence is CASSLGMNTEAFF. The DNA of the CDR3 is TGTGCCAGCAGCTTGGGTATGAACACTGAAGCTTTCTTT. Using reference TRBV7-3 and TRBJ1-1 for the parts outside the CDR3, the full variable domain is GAGVSQTPSNKVTEKGKYVELRCDPISGHTALYWYRQSLGQGPEFLIYFQGTGAADDSGLPNDRFFAVRPEGSVSTLKIQRTERGDSAVYLCASSLGMNTEAFFGQGTRLTVV.

DNA for the CDR3: TGTGCCAGCAGCAGGATGGGAAGCGGGGTTCACACAGATACGCAGTATTTT. This codes for CASSRMGSGVHTDTQYF. V usage is TRBV9 and J usage is TRBJ2-3; 7 positions match TRBD2. The ends lost 4 bases at V and 2 bases at J; junction bases unmatched: 13. Per the germline V gene, CDR1 is SGDLS and CDR2 is YYNGEE. The CDR3 spans 17 residues.

The chain couples TRBV6-4 to TRBJ2-1; 9 bases agree with TRBD2. Trimming at V came to 5 bases and at J to 4 bases, leaving 9 bases not matched to a gene. The CDR3 extends over 16 amino acids. Germline values: CDR1 MRHNA, CDR2 SNTAGT. This CDR3 reads CASSHLRLAEYNEQFF. As DNA, the CDR3 is TGTGCCAGCAGTCACCTTAGACTAGCGGAATACAATGAGCAGTTCTTC.

A few counts support this clonotype. The chain combines TRBV6-1 with TRBJ2-3; 13 nucleotides align to TRBD2. Germline V gene lookup returns CDR1 MNHNS and CDR2 SASEGT. The CDR3 is 18 amino acids. V shed 0 bases, J shed 0 bases, and the junction held 3 bases outside the gene matches. The CDR3 region has the DNA TGTGCCAGCAGTGAAGCGGGACTAGCGGGGACTAGCACAGATACGCAGTATTTT. It specifies CASSEAGLAGTSTDTQYF.

The chain has TRBV12-3 or TRBV12-4 and TRBJ1-1, with TRBD1 as a possible D gene (6 bases). The CDR3 runs to 11 residues. Trimming took off 5 bases at V and 8 bases at J, with 9 bases between the two ends. In DNA form, the CDR3 reads TGTGCCAGCAGTCACGACAGGGAAGCTTTCTTT. It translates to CASSHDREAFF.

This clonotype has a count of ten or more. The chain couples TRBV7-6 to TRBJ2-1; 10 bases fit TRBD2. V lost 0 bases to trimming and J lost 10 bases; unmatched junction nucleotides: 18. The germline V gene encodes CDR1 SGHVS and CDR2 FNYEAQ. There are 19 residues in the CDR3. CDR3 loop: CASSLAGWRASGRLGEQFF. As DNA, the CDR3 is TGTGCCAGCAGCTTAGCGGGATGGCGGGCTAGCGGGAGACTAGGAGAGCAGTTCTTC.